This T cell receptor (beta chain) emerged from a study of EBV T-cell therapy then PD-1 blockade in nasopharyngeal carcinoma. V lost 0 bases, J lost 5 bases, and 14 bases lay in between. This CDR3 contains 15 residues. The germline gives CDR1 SGDLS, CDR2 YYNGEE. As concerns this clone: The antigen is not known.

Measured with immunoSEQ multiplex PCR; TCRdb has only the in-frame clones, and not every one. The sample contains 15,000 to 20,000 clones, roughly 84% of which appear only once. The sample's treatment: AdE1-LMPpoly-expanded autologous EBV-specific T-cell therapy followed by anti-PD-1 nivolumab. The chain links TRBV9 to TRBJ2-5, with a weak D call TRBD1 (7 bases). Source: CD8+ T cells from blood, taken at day 0 from a patient whose treatment included autologous EBV-specific T cells and nivolumab. This sequence originates from a man in his forties or fifties with nasopharyngeal carcinoma. Written as DNA, the CDR3 is TGTGCCAGCAGCGTAGGTAGGAGGGGGCTGGAGACCCAGTACTTC. Translated, it gives CASSVGRRGLETQYF.